The sequence of this T cell receptor (beta chain) was determined in a study of blood T cells in healthy people across ages. It was with a sample-barcoded 5' primer and a J-beta primer mix that a second PCR of roughly 7 to 12 cycles was run. The authors tagged each cDNA molecule using a template-switch adaptor with 12 random nucleotides. MiXCR, applied by TCRdb to the 5' RACE reads, yields one record per CDR3 protein. This sample has fewer than 1 million distinct CDR3 sequences, with around 42% found just once. Findings and caveats of the study: Age advanced and TCR beta diversity per million T cells fell, roughly linearly.

About this clonotype: Its antigen is not known. An end of the junction differs from the germline gene, which may be a read error.

The CDR3 extends over 15 amino acids. CDR1 is MNHNY, CDR2 SVGAGI, per germline (reference sequence). The V call is TRBV6-6, the J call TRBJ1-5; D is unclear. Sequencing was done on a sample of blood. This receptor was identified in a man in his sixties in good health. CDR3 sequence: CASGYSESSNQPQHF. The CDR3 DNA is TGTGCCAGCGGTTATTCAGAGAGTAGCAATCAGCCCCAGCATTTT.